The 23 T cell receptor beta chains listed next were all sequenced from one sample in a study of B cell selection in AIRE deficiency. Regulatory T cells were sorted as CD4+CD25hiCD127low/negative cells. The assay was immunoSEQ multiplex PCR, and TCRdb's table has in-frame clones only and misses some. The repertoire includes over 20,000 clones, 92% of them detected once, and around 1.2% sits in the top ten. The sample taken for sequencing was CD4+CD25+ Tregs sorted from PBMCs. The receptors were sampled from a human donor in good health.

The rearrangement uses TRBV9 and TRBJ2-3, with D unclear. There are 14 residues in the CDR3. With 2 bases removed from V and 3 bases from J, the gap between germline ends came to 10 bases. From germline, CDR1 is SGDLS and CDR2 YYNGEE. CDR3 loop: CASSVRPLTDTQYF. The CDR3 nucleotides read TGTGCCAGCAGCGTCAGACCTTTGACAGATACGCAGTATTTT. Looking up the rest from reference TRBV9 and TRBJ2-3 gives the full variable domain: DSGVTQTPKHLITATGQRVTLRCSPRSGDLSVYWYQQSLDQGLQFLIQYYNGEERAKGNILERFSAQQFPDLHSELNLSSLELGDSALYFCASSVRPLTDTQYFGPGTRLTVL.

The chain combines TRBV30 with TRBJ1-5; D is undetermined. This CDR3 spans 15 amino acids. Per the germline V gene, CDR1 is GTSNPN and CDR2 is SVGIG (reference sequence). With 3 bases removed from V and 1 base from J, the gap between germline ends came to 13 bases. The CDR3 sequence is CAWRGPGFSNQPQHF. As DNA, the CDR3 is TGTGCCTGGAGAGGCCCGGGTTTCAGCAATCAGCCCCAGCATTTT.

CDR3 region: CASRLGGQGVYEQYF. The CDR3 bases are TGTGCCAGCAGGCTAGGGGGACAGGGGGTCTACGAGCAGTACTTC. V and J are TRBV28 and TRBJ2-7; 11 bases line up with TRBD1. The CDR3 consists of 15 residues. Germline V lookup: CDR1 MDHEN, CDR2 SYDVKM. The trim removed 6 bases at V and 3 bases at J, leaving 7 bases unmatched.

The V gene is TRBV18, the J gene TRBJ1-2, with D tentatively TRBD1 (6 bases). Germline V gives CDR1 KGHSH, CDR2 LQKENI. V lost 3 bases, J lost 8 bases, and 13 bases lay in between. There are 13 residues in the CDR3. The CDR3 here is CASSPDSSMGYTF. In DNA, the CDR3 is TGTGCCAGCTCACCGGACAGCTCTATGGGCTACACCTTC.

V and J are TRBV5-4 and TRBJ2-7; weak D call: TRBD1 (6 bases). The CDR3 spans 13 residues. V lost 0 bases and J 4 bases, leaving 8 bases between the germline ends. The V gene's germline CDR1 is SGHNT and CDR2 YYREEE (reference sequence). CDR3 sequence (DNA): TGTGCCAGCAGCTTGGGACAGGAGTACGAGCAGTACTTC. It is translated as CASSLGQEYEQYF. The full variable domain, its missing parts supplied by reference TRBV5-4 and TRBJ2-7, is ETGVTQSPTHLIKTRGQQVTLRCSSQSGHNTVSWYQQALGQGPQFIFQYYREEENGRGNFPPRFSGLQFPNYSSELNVNALELDDSALYLCASSLGQEYEQYFGPGTRLTVT.

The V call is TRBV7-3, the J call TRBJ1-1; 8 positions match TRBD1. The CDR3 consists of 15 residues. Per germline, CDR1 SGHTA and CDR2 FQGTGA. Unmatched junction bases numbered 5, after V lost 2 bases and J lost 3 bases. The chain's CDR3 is CASSLEDRAHTEAFF. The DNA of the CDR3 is TGTGCCAGCAGCTTAGAGGACAGGGCGCACACTGAAGCTTTCTTT.

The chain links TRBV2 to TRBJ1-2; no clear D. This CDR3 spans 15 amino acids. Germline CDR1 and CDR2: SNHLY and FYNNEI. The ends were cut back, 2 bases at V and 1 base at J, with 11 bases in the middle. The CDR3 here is CASSERWGINYGYTF. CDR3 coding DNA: TGTGCCAGCAGTGAAAGATGGGGAATTAACTATGGCTACACCTTC.

The CDR3 DNA follows: TGCGCCAGCAGCTGGGAGGTCAGCGAATCCTACGAGCAGTACTTC. Protein sequence: CASSWEVSESYEQYF. V and J are TRBV5-1 and TRBJ2-7; possible D gene TRBD2, 6 bases. The CDR3 loop spans 15 amino acids. Trimming took off 3 bases at V and 1 base at J, with 14 bases between the two ends. Germline V gene data show CDR1 as SGHRS and CDR2 as YFSETQ.

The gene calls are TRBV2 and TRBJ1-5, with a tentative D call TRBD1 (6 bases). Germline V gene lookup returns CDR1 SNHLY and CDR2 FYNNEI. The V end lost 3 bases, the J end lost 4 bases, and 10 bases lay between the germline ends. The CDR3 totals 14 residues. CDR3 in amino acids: CASSDRTENQPQHF. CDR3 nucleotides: TGTGCCAGCAGTGATCGGACAGAAAATCAGCCCCAGCATTTT.

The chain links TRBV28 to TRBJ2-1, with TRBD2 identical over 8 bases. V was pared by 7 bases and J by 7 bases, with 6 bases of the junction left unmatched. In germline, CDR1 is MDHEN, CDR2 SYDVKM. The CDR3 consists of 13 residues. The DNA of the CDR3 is TGTGCCAGCATAGTCGGGGGGGGAAATGAGCAGTTCTTC. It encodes CASIVGGGNEQFF.

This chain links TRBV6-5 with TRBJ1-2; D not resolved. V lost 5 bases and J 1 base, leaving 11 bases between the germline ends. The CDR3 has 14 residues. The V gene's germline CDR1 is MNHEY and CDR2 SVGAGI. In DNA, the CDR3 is TGTGCCAGCAGTGAGGGTCCTAATAACTATGGCTACACCTTC. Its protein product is CASSEGPNNYGYTF.

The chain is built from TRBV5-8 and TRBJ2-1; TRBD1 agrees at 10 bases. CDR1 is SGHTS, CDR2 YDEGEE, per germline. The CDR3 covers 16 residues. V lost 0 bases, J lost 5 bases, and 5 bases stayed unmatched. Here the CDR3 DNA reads TGTGCCAGCAGCTTGGGCGACAGGGGGCCGGACAATGAGCAGTTCTTC. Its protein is CASSLGDRGPDNEQFF. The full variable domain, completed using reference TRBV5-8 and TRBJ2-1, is EAGVTQSPTHLIKTRGQQATLRCSPISGHTSVYWYQQALGLGLQFLLWYDEGEERNRGNFPPRFSGRQFPNYSSELNVNALELEDSALYLCASSLGDRGPDNEQFFGPGTRLTVL.

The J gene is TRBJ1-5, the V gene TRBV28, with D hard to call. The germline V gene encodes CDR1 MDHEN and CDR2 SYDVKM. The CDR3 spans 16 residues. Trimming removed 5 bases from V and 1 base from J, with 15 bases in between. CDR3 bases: TGTGCCAGCAGTCGTCGTGTAGGGAACAGCAATCAGCCCCAGCATTTT. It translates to CASSRRVGNSNQPQHF.

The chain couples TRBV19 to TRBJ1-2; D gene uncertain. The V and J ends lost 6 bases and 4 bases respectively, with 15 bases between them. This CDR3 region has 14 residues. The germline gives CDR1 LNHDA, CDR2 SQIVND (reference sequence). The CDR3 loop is CASRGGAHFYGYTF. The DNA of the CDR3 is TGTGCCAGTAGAGGCGGCGCCCATTTCTATGGCTACACCTTC.

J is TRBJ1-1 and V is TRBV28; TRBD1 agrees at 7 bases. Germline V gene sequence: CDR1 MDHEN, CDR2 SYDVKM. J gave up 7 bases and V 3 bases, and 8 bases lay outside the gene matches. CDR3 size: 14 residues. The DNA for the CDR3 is TGTGCCAGCAGTTTGGAGGGGGCGTACGGTGAAGCTTTCTTT. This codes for CASSLEGAYGEAFF. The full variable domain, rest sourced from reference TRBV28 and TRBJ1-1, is DVKVTQSSRYLVKRTGEKVFLECVQDMDHENMFWYRQDPGLGLRLIYFSYDVKMKEKGDIPEGYSVSREKKERFSLILESASTNQTSMYLCASSLEGAYGEAFFGQGTRLTVV.

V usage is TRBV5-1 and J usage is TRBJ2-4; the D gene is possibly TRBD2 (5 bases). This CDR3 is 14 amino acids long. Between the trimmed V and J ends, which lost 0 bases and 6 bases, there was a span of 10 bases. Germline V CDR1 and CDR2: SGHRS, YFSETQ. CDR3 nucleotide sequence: TGCGCCAGCAGCTTGGAATCGGGGTTAAACATTCAGTACTTC. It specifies CASSLESGLNIQYF.

The CDR3 DNA sequence: TGTGCCAGCCAAAACATTCAGTACTTC. Protein sequence: CASQNIQYF. The genes are TRBV6-1 and TRBJ2-4; no definite D call. V shed 8 bases and J shed 5 bases, with 1 base lying between them. The germline V gene has CDR1 MNHNS and CDR2 SASEGT. The CDR3 covers 9 residues.

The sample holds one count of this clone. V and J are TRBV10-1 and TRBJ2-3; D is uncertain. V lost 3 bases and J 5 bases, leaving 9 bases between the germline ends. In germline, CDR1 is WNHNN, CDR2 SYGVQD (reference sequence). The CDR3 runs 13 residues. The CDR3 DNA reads TGCGCCAGCAGTGAATGGAGAGGAGATACGCAGTATTTT. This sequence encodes CASSEWRGDTQYF.

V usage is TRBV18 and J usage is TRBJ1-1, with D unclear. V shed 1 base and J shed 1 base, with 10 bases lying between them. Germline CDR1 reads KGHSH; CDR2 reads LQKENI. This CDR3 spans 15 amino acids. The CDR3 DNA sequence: TGTGCCAGCTCACCACAACGGACCCAGAACACTGAAGCTTTCTTT. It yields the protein CASSPQRTQNTEAFF.

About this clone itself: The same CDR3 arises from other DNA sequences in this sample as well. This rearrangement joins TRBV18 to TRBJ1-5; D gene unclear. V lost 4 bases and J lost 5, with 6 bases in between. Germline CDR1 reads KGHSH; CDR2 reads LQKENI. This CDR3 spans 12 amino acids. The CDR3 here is CASSLPDQPQHF. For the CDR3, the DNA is TGTGCCAGCTCACTCCCCGATCAGCCCCAGCATTTT.

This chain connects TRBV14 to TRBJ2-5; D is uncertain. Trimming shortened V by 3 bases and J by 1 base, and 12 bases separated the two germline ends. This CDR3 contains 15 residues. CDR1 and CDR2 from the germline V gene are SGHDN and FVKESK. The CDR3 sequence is CASSHLGPIQETQYF. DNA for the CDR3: TGTGCCAGCAGCCACTTGGGCCCCATCCAAGAGACCCAGTACTTC.

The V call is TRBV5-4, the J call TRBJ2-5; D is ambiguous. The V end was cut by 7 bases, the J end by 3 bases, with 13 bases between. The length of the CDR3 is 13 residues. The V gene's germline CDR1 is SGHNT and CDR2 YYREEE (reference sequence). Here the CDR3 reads CASAPGYKETQYF. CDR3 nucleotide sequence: TGTGCCAGCGCCCCGGGCTATAAAGAGACCCAGTACTTC.

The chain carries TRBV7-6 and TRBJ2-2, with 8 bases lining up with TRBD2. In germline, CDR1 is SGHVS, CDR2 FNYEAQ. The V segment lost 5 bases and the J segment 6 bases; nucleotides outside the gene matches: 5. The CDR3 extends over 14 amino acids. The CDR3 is CASSILAGSGELFF. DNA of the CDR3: TGTGCCAGCAGCATCCTAGCGGGTTCCGGGGAGCTGTTTTTT.